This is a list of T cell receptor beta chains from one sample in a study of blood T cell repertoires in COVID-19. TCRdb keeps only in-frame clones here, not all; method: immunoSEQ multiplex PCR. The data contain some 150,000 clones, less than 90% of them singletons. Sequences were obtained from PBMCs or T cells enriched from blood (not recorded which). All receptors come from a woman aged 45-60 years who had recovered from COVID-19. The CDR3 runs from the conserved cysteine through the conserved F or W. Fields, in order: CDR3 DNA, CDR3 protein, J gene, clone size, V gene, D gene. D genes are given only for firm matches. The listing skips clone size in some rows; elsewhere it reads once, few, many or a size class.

cdr3_nt: TGCGCCAGCAGGGTGGGACAGATGTTCTATGATACGCAGTATTTT; cdr3_aa: CASRVGQMFYDTQYF; j_call: TRBJ2-3; clone_size: -; v_call: TRBV5-1; d_call: TRBD1
cdr3_nt: TGCAGCGTTGTAACAGTCGGCTCCTTTGGGGCAAACACCGGGGAGCTGTTTTTT; cdr3_aa: CSVVTVGSFGANTGELFF; j_call: TRBJ2-2; clone_size: once; v_call: TRBV29-1; d_call: -
cdr3_nt: TGTGCCAGCAGCTTAGAGGGACAGTGGGGTGAAGCTTTCTTT; cdr3_aa: CASSLEGQWGEAFF; j_call: TRBJ1-1; clone_size: -; v_call: TRBV7-9; d_call: TRBD1
cdr3_nt: TGTGCCAGCAGCGGGGGCGGCACTGAAGCTTTCTTT; cdr3_aa: CASSGGGTEAFF; j_call: TRBJ1-1; clone_size: few; v_call: TRBV9; d_call: -
cdr3_nt: TGTGCCAGCTCACCTGTCGGACAGGGCAAAAACATTCAGTACTTC; cdr3_aa: CASSPVGQGKNIQYF; j_call: TRBJ2-4; clone_size: -; v_call: TRBV18; d_call: TRBD1
cdr3_nt: TGTGCCAGCAGATCGGACAGCGAAAATTCACCCCTCCACTTT; cdr3_aa: CASRSDSENSPLHF; j_call: TRBJ1-6; clone_size: -; v_call: TRBV6-5; d_call: -
cdr3_nt: TGTGCCAGCATGATGGGGGGAACTAATGAAAAACTGTTTTTT; cdr3_aa: CASMMGGTNEKLFF; j_call: TRBJ1-4; clone_size: -; v_call: TRBV6-5; d_call: -
cdr3_nt: TGTGCCAGCTCACCACCGGTTTCGAGGGTACAAGAGACCCAGTACTTC; cdr3_aa: CASSPPVSRVQETQYF; j_call: TRBJ2-5; clone_size: -; v_call: TRBV18; d_call: -
cdr3_nt: TGCGCCAGCAGCTGGGGCGGGGCTAGCACAGATACGCAGTATTTT; cdr3_aa: CASSWGGASTDTQYF; j_call: TRBJ2-3; clone_size: -; v_call: TRBV5-1; d_call: -
cdr3_nt: TGTGCCTGGAGCAGGACAGGGGGCACTGAAGCTTTCTTT; cdr3_aa: CAWSRTGGTEAFF; j_call: TRBJ1-1; clone_size: -; v_call: TRBV30; d_call: TRBD1
cdr3_nt: TGCGCCAGCAGGGAACAGGGGGTCGATGGCTACACCTTC; cdr3_aa: CASREQGVDGYTF; j_call: TRBJ1-2; clone_size: -; v_call: TRBV5-1; d_call: TRBD1
cdr3_nt: TGTGCCTGGAGCACCCCGGGGAACATTCAGTACTTC; cdr3_aa: CAWSTPGNIQYF; j_call: TRBJ2-4; clone_size: -; v_call: TRBV30; d_call: -
cdr3_nt: TGTGCCAGCTCACCAACCTTGACAGGGGCCAATGAGCAGTTCTTC; cdr3_aa: CASSPTLTGANEQFF; j_call: TRBJ2-1; clone_size: -; v_call: TRBV18; d_call: TRBD1
cdr3_nt: TGTGCCAGCTCACAGGGGACAGGGGAGAGAAAACTGTTTTTT; cdr3_aa: CASSQGTGERKLFF; j_call: TRBJ1-4; clone_size: -; v_call: TRBV18; d_call: TRBD1
cdr3_nt: TGCGCCAGCAGCTTGGATTTTGGGAGGGACCAGGGAGAGACCCAGTACTTC; cdr3_aa: CASSLDFGRDQGETQYF; j_call: TRBJ2-5; clone_size: once; v_call: TRBV5-1; d_call: TRBD2
cdr3_nt: TGCGCCAGCAGCTTGGGGGACAGGAAAAATGAAAAACTGTTTTTT; cdr3_aa: CASSLGDRKNEKLFF; j_call: TRBJ1-4; clone_size: -; v_call: TRBV5-1; d_call: TRBD1
cdr3_nt: TGTGCCAGCAGCAAATACCCCACCGGGTATGGCTACACCTTC; cdr3_aa: CASSKYPTGYGYTF; j_call: TRBJ1-2; clone_size: -; v_call: TRBV21-1; d_call: -
cdr3_nt: TGTGCCAGCGGACTTTGGAACACTGAAGCTTTCTTT; cdr3_aa: CASGLWNTEAFF; j_call: TRBJ1-1; clone_size: -; v_call: TRBV5-6; d_call: -
cdr3_nt: TGTGCCAGCTCCCCTGGCGGCGGCGGGGATCAGCCCCAGCATTTT; cdr3_aa: CASSPGGGGDQPQHF; j_call: TRBJ1-5; clone_size: -; v_call: TRBV28; d_call: -
cdr3_nt: TGTGCCAGCAGCCCCAGGGTTAACACTGAAGCTTTCTTT; cdr3_aa: CASSPRVNTEAFF; j_call: TRBJ1-1; clone_size: few; v_call: TRBV7-9; d_call: -
cdr3_nt: TGTGCCAGCAGCCAGCCAGGTGCCCCAGCCAAAAACATTCAGTACTTC; cdr3_aa: CASSQPGAPAKNIQYF; j_call: TRBJ2-4; clone_size: -; v_call: TRBV3-1/TRBV3-2; d_call: -
cdr3_nt: TGTGCCAGCAGTTTATTCGCGCGGGCGAGCACTGAAGCTTTCTTT; cdr3_aa: CASSLFARASTEAFF; j_call: TRBJ1-1; clone_size: -; v_call: TRBV28; d_call: -
cdr3_nt: TGTGCCAGCAGTTCCCAGGGATCCACTGAAGCTTTCTTT; cdr3_aa: CASSSQGSTEAFF; j_call: TRBJ1-1; clone_size: -; v_call: TRBV6-5; d_call: -
cdr3_nt: TGTGCCAGTACCGGTAACCTGGGCAGGGGGGATGAAAAACTGTTTTTT; cdr3_aa: CASTGNLGRGDEKLFF; j_call: TRBJ1-4; clone_size: -; v_call: TRBV19; d_call: TRBD1
cdr3_nt: TGTGCCAGTAGTCCGGGACAGGGAAGCACTGAAGCTTTCTTT; cdr3_aa: CASSPGQGSTEAFF; j_call: TRBJ1-1; clone_size: few; v_call: TRBV19; d_call: TRBD1
cdr3_nt: TGTGCCAGTATCGCACAGAACACTGAAGCTTTCTTT; cdr3_aa: CASIAQNTEAFF; j_call: TRBJ1-1; clone_size: few; v_call: TRBV19; d_call: -
cdr3_nt: TGCGCCAGCAGCAGCCTCCCGGGGGGGACGAGTGGAGATACGCAGTATTTT; cdr3_aa: CASSSLPGGTSGDTQYF; j_call: TRBJ2-3; clone_size: -; v_call: TRBV5-1; d_call: TRBD2
cdr3_nt: TGTGCCAGCAGCCGGACGGAGGACAGATGGAAACTGTTTTTT; cdr3_aa: CASSRTEDRWKLFF; j_call: TRBJ1-4; clone_size: once; v_call: TRBV7-9; d_call: -
cdr3_nt: TGTGCCAGCAGCTTGAGCGGCGGGGGGACCTACAATGAGCAGTTCTTC; cdr3_aa: CASSLSGGGTYNEQFF; j_call: TRBJ2-1; clone_size: -; v_call: TRBV5-4; d_call: TRBD2